The present entry profiles one T cell receptor (beta chain) with its context. Antigen unknown. The CDR3 has 15 amino acids. The ends were cut back, 2 bases at V and 0 bases at J, with 10 bases in the middle. Germline V gene data show CDR1 as MNHNS and CDR2 as SASEGT. This entry is derived from a study of T cells in Graves' hyperthyroidism and ophthalmopathy. Used for diagnoses were clinical symptoms, serum thyroxine and TRAb, thyroid ultrasound and orbital computed tomography. From RNA transcripts, TCR beta CDR3 regions were amplified. HTBI primers drove first-round RT-PCR of the TCR CDR3. TCRdb used MiXCR to reprocess the multiplex PCR reads, holding one entry per CDR3 protein. There are a few hundred thousand distinct CDR3 sequences in the sample; roughly 18% occur only once, and less than 45% lies in the top ten. Findings and limits, study-wide: Most expanded thyroid clonotypes above 0.001 recurred in blood. Ophthalmopathy, as predicted by the model, came a median roughly 6.3 months after the prediction.

The specimen sequenced was blood. This chain links TRBV6-1 with TRBJ1-1; no firm D call. The source of this sequence is a man aged 18-30 years with Graves' ophthalmopathy. This chain's CDR3 is CASSEPGELNTEAFF. The DNA for the CDR3 is TGTGCCAGCAGTGAACCCGGAGAGCTGAACACTGAAGCTTTCTTT.